The 2 T cell receptor beta chains given below trace back to one sample, sequenced in a study of T cells after posttransplantation cyclophosphamide. A marrow graft followed busulfan-fludarabine conditioning, with cyclophosphamide on days +3 and +4. The method was immunoSEQ multiplex PCR; TCRdb's version includes in-frame clones alone and lacks a portion of them. The table lists some 4,000 clones, approximately 78% of them singletons, with 15% to 20% in the top ten. The sequencing here drew on PBMCs, taken after an allogeneic stem cell transplant with post-transplant cyclophosphamide. Receptors originate from a female patient aged 45 to 65 who received an allogeneic stem cell transplant from a related donor, was CMV-positive, and had no GVHD. Some T cells could come from the graft donor.

Judged by abundance, this clone is large. The CDR3 spells CASSPGPRAGQNTGELFF. The CDR3 region has the DNA TGTGCCAGCAGCCCCGGTCCGAGAGCGGGACAGAACACCGGGGAGCTGTTTTTT. The chain combines TRBV5-6 with TRBJ2-2, with D possibly TRBD2 on 7 matching bases. The CDR3 extends over 18 amino acids. The V end was cut by 4 bases, the J end by 1 base, with 20 bases between. CDR1 SGHDT and CDR2 YYEEEE come from the germline V gene.

This clone was seen a handful of times. The chain has TRBV29-1 and TRBJ2-2; D might be TRBD1 (6 bases). V shed 6 bases and J shed 1 base, with 9 bases lying between them. The germline V gene encodes CDR1 SQVTM and CDR2 ANQGSEA. CDR3 length equals 13 residues. The CDR3 protein is CSVVTGNTGELFF. CDR3 nucleotides: TGCAGCGTCGTGACAGGGAACACCGGGGAGCTGTTTTTT.